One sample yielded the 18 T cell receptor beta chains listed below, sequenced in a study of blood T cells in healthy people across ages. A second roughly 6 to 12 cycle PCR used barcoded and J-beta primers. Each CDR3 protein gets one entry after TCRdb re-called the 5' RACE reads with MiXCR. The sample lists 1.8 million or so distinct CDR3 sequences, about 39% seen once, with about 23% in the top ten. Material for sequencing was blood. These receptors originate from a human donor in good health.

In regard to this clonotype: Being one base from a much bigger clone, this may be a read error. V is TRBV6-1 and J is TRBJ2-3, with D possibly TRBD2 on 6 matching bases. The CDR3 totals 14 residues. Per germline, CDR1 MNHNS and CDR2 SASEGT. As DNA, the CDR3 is TGTGCCAGCAGTGTGGGACTTAGCACAGATACGCAGGATTTT. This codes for CASSVGLSTDTQDF.

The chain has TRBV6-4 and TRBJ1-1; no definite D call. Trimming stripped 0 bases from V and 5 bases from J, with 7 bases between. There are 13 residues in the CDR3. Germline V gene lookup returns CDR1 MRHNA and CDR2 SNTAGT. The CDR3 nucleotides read TGTGCCAGCAGTGACTCACGTCGGACTGAAGCTTTCTTT. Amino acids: CASSDSRRTEAFF.

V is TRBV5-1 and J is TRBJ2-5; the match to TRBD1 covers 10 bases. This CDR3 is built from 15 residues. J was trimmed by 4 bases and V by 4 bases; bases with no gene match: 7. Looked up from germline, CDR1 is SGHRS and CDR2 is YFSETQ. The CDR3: CASSAGTGDGETQYF. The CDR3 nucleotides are TGCGCCAGCAGCGCGGGGACAGGGGATGGAGAGACCCAGTACTTC. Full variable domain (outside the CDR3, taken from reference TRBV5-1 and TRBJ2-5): KAGVTQTPRYLIKTRGQQVTLSCSPISGHRSVSWYQQTPGQGLQFLFEYFSETQRNKGNFPGRFSGRQFSNSRSEMNVSTLELGDSALYLCASSAGTGDGETQYFGPGTRLLVL.

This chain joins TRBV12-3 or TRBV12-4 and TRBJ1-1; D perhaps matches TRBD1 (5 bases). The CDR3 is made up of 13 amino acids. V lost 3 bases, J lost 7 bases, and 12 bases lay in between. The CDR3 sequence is CASSFNGASEAFF. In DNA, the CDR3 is TGTGCCAGCAGTTTCAACGGGGCTAGTGAAGCTTTCTTT.

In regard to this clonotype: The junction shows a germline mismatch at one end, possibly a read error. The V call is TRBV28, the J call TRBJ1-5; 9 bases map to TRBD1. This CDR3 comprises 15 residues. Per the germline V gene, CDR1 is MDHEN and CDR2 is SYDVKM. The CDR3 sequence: CAGSLTGGDHQPQHF. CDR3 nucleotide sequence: TGTGCCGGCAGCCTTACAGGGGGCGATCATCAGCCCCAGCATTTT.

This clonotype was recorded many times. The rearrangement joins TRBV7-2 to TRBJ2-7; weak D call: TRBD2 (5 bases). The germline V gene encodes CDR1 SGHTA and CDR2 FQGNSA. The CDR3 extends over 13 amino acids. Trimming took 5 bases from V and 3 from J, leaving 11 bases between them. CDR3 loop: CASSPPGVYEQYF. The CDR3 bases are TGTGCCAGCAGCCCCCCCGGGGTCTACGAGCAGTACTTC.

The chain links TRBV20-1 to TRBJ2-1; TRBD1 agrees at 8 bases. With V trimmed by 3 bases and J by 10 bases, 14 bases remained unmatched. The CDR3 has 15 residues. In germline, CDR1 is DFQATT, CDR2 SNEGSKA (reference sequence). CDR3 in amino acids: CSARVDREATGEQFF. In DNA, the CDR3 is TGCAGTGCTAGGGTGGACAGGGAGGCTACAGGCGAGCAGTTCTTC.

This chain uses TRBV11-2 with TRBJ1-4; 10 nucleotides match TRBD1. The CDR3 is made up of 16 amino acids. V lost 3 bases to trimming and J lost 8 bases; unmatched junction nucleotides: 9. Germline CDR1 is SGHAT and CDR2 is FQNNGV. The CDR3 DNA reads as TGTGCCAGCAGCTTTCGGGACAGGGGTGGAGGAGAAAAACTGTTTTTT. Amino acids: CASSFRDRGGGEKLFF.

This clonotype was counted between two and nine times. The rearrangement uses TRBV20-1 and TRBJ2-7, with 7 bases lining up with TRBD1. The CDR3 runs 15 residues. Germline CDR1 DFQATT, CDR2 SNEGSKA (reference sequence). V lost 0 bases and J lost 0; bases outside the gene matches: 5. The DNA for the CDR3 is TGCAGTGCTAGAGATTGGTCAGGGGGCTCCTACGAGCAGTACTTC. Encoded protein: CSARDWSGGSYEQYF.

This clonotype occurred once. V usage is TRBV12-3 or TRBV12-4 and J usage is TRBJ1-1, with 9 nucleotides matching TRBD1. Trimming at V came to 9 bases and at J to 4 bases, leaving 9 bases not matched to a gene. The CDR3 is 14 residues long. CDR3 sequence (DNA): TGTGCCAGACAGCGTACAGGGGGCATCACTGAAGCTTTCTTT. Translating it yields CARQRTGGITEAFF.

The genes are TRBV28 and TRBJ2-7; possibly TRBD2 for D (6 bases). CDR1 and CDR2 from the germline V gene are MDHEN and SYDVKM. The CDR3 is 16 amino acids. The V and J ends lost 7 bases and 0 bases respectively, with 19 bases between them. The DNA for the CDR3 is TGTGCCAGCATTCCACACCGGGACTCTAGCTCCTACGAGCAGTACTTC. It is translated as CASIPHRDSSSYEQYF.

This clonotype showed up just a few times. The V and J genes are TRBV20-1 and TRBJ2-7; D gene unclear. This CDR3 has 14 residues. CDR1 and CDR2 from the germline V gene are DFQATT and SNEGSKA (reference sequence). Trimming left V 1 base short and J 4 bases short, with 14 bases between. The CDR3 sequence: CSARAEQNGYEQYF. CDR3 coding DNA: TGCAGTGCTAGAGCTGAACAAAACGGGTACGAGCAGTACTTC.

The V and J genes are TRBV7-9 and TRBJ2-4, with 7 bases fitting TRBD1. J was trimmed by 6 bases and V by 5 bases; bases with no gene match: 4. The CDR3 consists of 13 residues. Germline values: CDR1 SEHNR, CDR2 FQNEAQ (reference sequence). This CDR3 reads CASSLRDRNIQYF. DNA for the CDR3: TGTGCCAGCAGCCTCCGGGACAGAAACATTCAGTACTTC.

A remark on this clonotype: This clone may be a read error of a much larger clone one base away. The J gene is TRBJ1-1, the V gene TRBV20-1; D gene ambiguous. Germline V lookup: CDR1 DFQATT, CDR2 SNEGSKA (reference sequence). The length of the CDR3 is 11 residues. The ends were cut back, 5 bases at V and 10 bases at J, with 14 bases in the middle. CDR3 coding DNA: TGCAGTGCTGCATGGGTACCTGGAGCTTTCTTT. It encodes CSAAWVPGAFF.

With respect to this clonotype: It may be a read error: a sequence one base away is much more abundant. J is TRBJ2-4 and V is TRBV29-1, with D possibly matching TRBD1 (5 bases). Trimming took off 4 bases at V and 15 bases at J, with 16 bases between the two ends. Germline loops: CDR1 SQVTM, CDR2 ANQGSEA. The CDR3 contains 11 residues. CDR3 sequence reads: CSVVRGSERYF. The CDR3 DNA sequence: TGCAGCGTTGTAAGGGGAAGCGAGCGGTACTTC.

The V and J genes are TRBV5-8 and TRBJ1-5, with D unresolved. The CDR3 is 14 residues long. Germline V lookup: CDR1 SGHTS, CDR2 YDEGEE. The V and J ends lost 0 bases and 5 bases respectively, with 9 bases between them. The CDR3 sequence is CASSLVDIHQPQHF. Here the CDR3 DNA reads TGTGCCAGCAGCTTGGTCGATATCCATCAGCCCCAGCATTTT.

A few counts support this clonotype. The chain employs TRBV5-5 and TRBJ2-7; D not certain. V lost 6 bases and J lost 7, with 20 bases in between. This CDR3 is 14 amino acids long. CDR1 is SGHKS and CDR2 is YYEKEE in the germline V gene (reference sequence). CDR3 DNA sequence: TGTGCCAGCACCAGCGTATGGGGTCCGGGTGAGCAGTACTTC. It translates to CASTSVWGPGEQYF.

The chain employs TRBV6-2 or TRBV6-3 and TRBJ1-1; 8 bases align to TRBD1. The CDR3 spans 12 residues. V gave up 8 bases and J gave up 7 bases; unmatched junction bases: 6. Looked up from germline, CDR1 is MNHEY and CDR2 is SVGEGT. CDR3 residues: CASDRGLGEAFF. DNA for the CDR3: TGTGCCAGCGACAGGGGTCTCGGTGAAGCTTTCTTT.